The 24 T cell receptor beta chains below were found in one sample sequenced in a study of shared T cell receptors in the human thymus. Some clones are missing from TCRdb's copy, which holds only in-frame ones; the method was immunoSEQ multiplex PCR. The table lists hundreds of thousands of clones, roughly 90% of them singletons. A further study also used this sample, focusing on human thymus T cells.

The specimen sequenced was thymocytes. The receptors come from a boy under three years old with a congenital heart defect.

The chain couples TRBV5-1 to TRBJ2-5; 10 bases agree with TRBD2. J lost 1 base, V lost 0 bases, and 0 bases had no gene match. Germline CDR1 and CDR2: SGHRS and YFSETQ. This CDR3 is built from 15 residues. CDR3 DNA: TGCGCCAGCAGCTTGGGGACTAGCGGCCAAGAGACCCAGTACTTC. Translating gives CASSLGTSGQETQYF.

In DNA, the CDR3 is TGTGCCAGCAGTGCACAGGGGGTAATCGGAGAATACGATGAGCAGTTCTTC. Its protein is CASSAQGVIGEYDEQFF. The chain employs TRBV2 and TRBJ2-1; 8 nucleotides align to TRBD1. The CDR3 runs 17 residues. Unmatched junction bases numbered 16, after V lost 4 bases and J lost 8 bases. Germline values: CDR1 SNHLY, CDR2 FYNNEI.

In this sample, this clone turned up once. The rearrangement links TRBV14 to TRBJ2-1; TRBD1 aligns across 12 bases. Losses at the gene ends were 8 bases for V and 5 bases for J; bases not matched to a gene: 4. CDR3 size: 14 residues. The germline CDR1 and CDR2 sequences are SGHDN and FVKESK. The CDR3 DNA reads TGTGCCAGCCGGGACAGGGGGCAGGACAATGAGCAGTTCTTC. Residues: CASRDRGQDNEQFF.

The gene calls are TRBV5-4 and TRBJ2-7; 8 bases fit TRBD2. This CDR3 has 14 residues. Germline V CDR1 and CDR2: SGHNT, YYREEE (reference sequence). V lost 4 bases and J lost 5; bases outside the gene matches: 8. The DNA for the CDR3 is TGTGCCAGCAGCCACATGACTAGCGAGGACGAGCAGTACTTC. This codes for CASSHMTSEDEQYF.

This clone was detected only a few times. The chain has TRBV5-6 and TRBJ2-7; 11 positions agree with TRBD1. The CDR3 extends over 17 amino acids. Trimming removed 4 bases from V and 5 bases from J; junction bases left unmatched: 14. CDR1 and CDR2 (germline): SGHDT, YYEEEE. CDR3 sequence (DNA): TGTGCCAGCAGCCCTCCGAGGACAGGGGGCGTGGAGGACGAGCAGTACTTC. It yields the protein CASSPPRTGGVEDEQYF.

The chain combines TRBV18 with TRBJ2-3, with TRBD2 identical over 9 bases. The CDR3 extends over 16 amino acids. Germline V gene sequence: CDR1 KGHSH, CDR2 LQKENI. V trimming: 2 bases; J trimming: 2 bases; junction bases outside the gene matches: 5. The CDR3 here is CASSPVSGGHTDTQYF. The DNA for the CDR3 is TGTGCCAGCTCACCAGTTAGCGGGGGCCACACAGATACGCAGTATTTT.

This sequence joins TRBV6-5 and TRBJ1-2; TRBD1 aligns across 7 bases. Looked up from germline, CDR1 is MNHEY and CDR2 is SVGAGI. V shed 7 bases, J shed 2 bases, and the junction held 1 base outside the gene matches. The CDR3 is 12 amino acids. CDR3 bases: TGTGCCAGCACGACAGGGAACTATGGCTACACCTTC. Encoded protein: CASTTGNYGYTF.

This rearrangement joins TRBV2 to TRBJ2-3, with D perhaps TRBD2 (7 bases). Germline assignment: CDR1 SNHLY and CDR2 FYNNEI. The CDR3 extends over 15 amino acids. V lost 8 bases to trimming and J lost 4 bases, with 19 bases between them. The CDR3 reads CASGGGGGPADTQYF. Here the CDR3 DNA reads TGTGCCAGCGGGGGGGGAGGGGGTCCGGCAGATACGCAGTATTTT. Based on the CDR3 plus reference TRBV2 and TRBJ2-3, the full variable domain is EPEVTQTPSHQVTQMGQEVILRCVPISNHLYFYWYRQILGQKVEFLVSFYNNEISEKSEIFDDQFSVERPDGSNFTLKIRSTKLEDSAMYFCASGGGGGPADTQYFGPGTRLTVL.

The CDR3 protein is CASSLGNRMIINEQFF. The DNA for the CDR3 is TGTGCCAGCAGCTTGGGGAACAGGATGATAATCAATGAGCAGTTCTTC. The chain employs TRBV5-4 and TRBJ2-1; weak D call: TRBD1 (5 bases). V lost 0 bases to trimming and J lost 6 bases, with 16 bases between them. Germline V lookup: CDR1 SGHNT, CDR2 YYREEE (reference sequence). The CDR3 extends over 16 amino acids.

V and J are TRBV27 and TRBJ1-2; 9 bases are a match to TRBD1. There are 15 residues in the CDR3. Germline V gene lookup returns CDR1 MNHEY and CDR2 SMNVEV (reference sequence). J was trimmed by 5 bases and V by 3 bases; bases with no gene match: 7. In DNA, the CDR3 is TGTGCCAGCAGTTTTACAGGGGGCGTTGAGTATGGCTACACCTTC. This codes for CASSFTGGVEYGYTF.

The chain has TRBV9 and TRBJ2-1; 10 bases fit TRBD2. Germline V gives CDR1 SGDLS, CDR2 YYNGEE. J lost 4 bases, V lost 2 bases, and 3 bases had no gene match. CDR3 length equals 15 residues. This chain's CDR3 is CASSVTSGAYNEQFF. The DNA of the CDR3 is TGTGCCAGCAGCGTCACTAGCGGGGCATACAATGAGCAGTTCTTC.

The V and J genes are TRBV5-1 and TRBJ2-2, with 10 bases aligning to TRBD1. The CDR3 totals 17 residues. Germline trimming cut 2 bases from V and 3 bases from J; bases unmatched to any gene: 7. Germline CDR1 is SGHRS and CDR2 is YFSETQ. The CDR3 loop is CASSFPDRGSDTGELFF. The DNA for the CDR3 is TGCGCCAGCAGCTTCCCGGACAGGGGGTCGGACACCGGGGAGCTGTTTTTT.

The CDR3 spells CASSIGGPRFDEQYF. CDR3 bases: TGTGCCAGTAGTATCGGGGGACCCAGATTTGACGAGCAGTACTTC. V gene TRBV19 combines with J gene TRBJ2-7; TRBD2 might be the D (6 bases). The CDR3 has 15 residues. The V gene's germline CDR1 is LNHDA and CDR2 SQIVND (reference sequence). The germline V and J ends were trimmed by 3 bases and 5 bases, with 17 bases remaining between them.

V gene TRBV19 combines with J gene TRBJ2-5; D possibly corresponds to TRBD2 (5 bases). Germline V gene data show CDR1 as LNHDA and CDR2 as SQIVND (reference sequence). The CDR3 has 16 residues. With 7 bases removed from V and 5 bases from J, the gap between germline ends came to 23 bases. The DNA of the CDR3 is TGTGCCAGTACCCCTACTTTAGCGATGCCAGGCGAGACCCAGTACTTC. This sequence encodes CASTPTLAMPGETQYF.

This clone was counted a few times. The chain links TRBV19 to TRBJ2-6, with D perhaps TRBD2 (6 bases). Between the trimmed V and J ends, which lost 7 bases and 3 bases, there was a span of 16 bases. Per germline, CDR1 LNHDA and CDR2 SQIVND (reference sequence). This CDR3 has 16 residues. This chain's CDR3 is CASKVAGLNGANVLTF. CDR3 bases: TGTGCCAGTAAAGTCGCCGGACTAAATGGGGCCAACGTCCTGACTTTC.

V is TRBV5-1 and J is TRBJ2-7, with 8 bases identical to TRBD1. Germline CDR1 is SGHRS and CDR2 is YFSETQ. V shed 5 bases, J shed 5 bases, and the junction held 9 bases outside the gene matches. CDR3 length: 14 residues. The DNA for the CDR3 is TGCGCCAGCAGTCGGACAGGGACCTTGGACGAGCAGTACTTC. Amino acids: CASSRTGTLDEQYF.

The genes are TRBV7-9 and TRBJ1-1; D call uncertain. The V and J ends lost 3 bases and 4 bases respectively, with 12 bases between them. There are 14 residues in the CDR3. From germline, CDR1 is SEHNR and CDR2 FQNEAQ (reference sequence). CDR3 in amino acids: CASSFDRQSTEAFF. In DNA form, the CDR3 reads TGTGCCAGCAGCTTCGATCGTCAGTCCACTGAAGCTTTCTTT.

V gene TRBV4-3 combines with J gene TRBJ2-5; D uncertain. Germline V gene lookup returns CDR1 LGHNA and CDR2 YSLEER. The length of the CDR3 is 14 residues. Trimming removed 1 base from V and 5 bases from J, with 11 bases in between. CDR3 residues: CASSQGHGGETQYF. CDR3 in DNA: TGCGCCAGCAGCCAAGGACACGGTGGGGAGACCCAGTACTTC.

CDR3 amino acids: CASSETRTTNGTEAFF. CDR3 coding DNA: TGCGCCAGCAGCGAGACCCGAACGACTAATGGCACTGAAGCTTTCTTT. This chain uses TRBV4-3 with TRBJ1-1, with D uncertain. CDR3 length: 16 amino acids. Germline V gene lookup returns CDR1 LGHNA and CDR2 YSLEER. V was trimmed by 5 bases and J by 4 bases, leaving 20 bases between them.

The chain carries TRBV18 and TRBJ2-7, with 10 bases matching TRBD1. This CDR3 region has 16 residues. V was pared by 4 bases and J by 2 bases, with 8 bases of the junction left unmatched. Germline CDR1 and CDR2: KGHSH and LQKENI. The CDR3 bases are TGTGCCAGCTCACGCCGACCGGGACAGGGGCCCTACGAGCAGTACTTC. The encoded protein is CASSRRPGQGPYEQYF.

The V and J genes are TRBV19 and TRBJ1-5; D remains ambiguous. Per the germline V gene, CDR1 is LNHDA and CDR2 is SQIVND (reference sequence). CDR3 length: 14 amino acids. With 7 bases removed from V and 5 bases from J, the gap between germline ends came to 15 bases. The CDR3 sequence: CASKAGIRDQPQHF. CDR3 DNA: TGTGCCAGTAAGGCGGGAATTAGGGATCAGCCCCAGCATTTT.

V is TRBV27 and J is TRBJ1-2, with TRBD1 as a possible D gene (6 bases). Per germline, CDR1 MNHEY and CDR2 SMNVEV (reference sequence). The CDR3 consists of 15 residues. V gave up 6 bases and J gave up 5 bases, with 19 bases separating them. This chain's CDR3 is CASRPRDTATYGYTF. DNA for the CDR3: TGTGCCAGCAGACCTCGGGACACCGCGACTTATGGCTACACCTTC.

The DNA of the CDR3 is TGTGCCAGCAGCTTCGTCAAGCGGGAGGGCGGGAACTACGAGCAGTACTTC. Translating it yields CASSFVKREGGNYEQYF. The chain uses TRBV7-8 and TRBJ2-7; 10 nucleotides agree with TRBD2. CDR3 length equals 17 residues. Trimming at V came to 3 bases and at J to 3 bases, leaving 11 bases not matched to a gene. Germline V gene data show CDR1 as SGHVS and CDR2 as FQNEAQ.

The chain recombines TRBV4-3 with TRBJ2-1; the match to TRBD2 covers 9 bases. The trim removed 0 bases at V and 8 bases at J, leaving 5 bases unmatched. The CDR3 extends over 15 amino acids. Looked up from germline, CDR1 is LGHNA and CDR2 is YSLEER. In nucleotides, the CDR3 is TGCGCCAGCAGCCAAGAATGGACTAGCGCCCATGAGCAGTTCTTC. Protein sequence: CASSQEWTSAHEQFF.